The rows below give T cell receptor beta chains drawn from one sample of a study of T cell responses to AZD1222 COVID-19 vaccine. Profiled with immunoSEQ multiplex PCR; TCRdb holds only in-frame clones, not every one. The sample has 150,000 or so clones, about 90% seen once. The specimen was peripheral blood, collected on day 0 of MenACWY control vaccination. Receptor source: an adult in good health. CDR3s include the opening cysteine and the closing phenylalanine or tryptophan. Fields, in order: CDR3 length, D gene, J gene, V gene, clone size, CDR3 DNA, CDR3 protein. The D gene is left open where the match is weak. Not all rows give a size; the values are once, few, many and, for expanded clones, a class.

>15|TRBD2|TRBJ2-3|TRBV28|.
TGTGCCAGCAGCCCCCGGGGGGGCTACACAGATACGCAGTATTTT
CASSPRGGYTDTQYF
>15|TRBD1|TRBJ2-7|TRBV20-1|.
TGCAGTGCTAGTGAGCCGGACAGGGGGTCCTACGAGCAGTACTTC
CSASEPDRGSYEQYF
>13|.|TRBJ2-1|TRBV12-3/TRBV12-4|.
TGTGCCAGCAGTTCCCGCGCGTACAATGAGCAGTTCTTC
CASSSRAYNEQFF
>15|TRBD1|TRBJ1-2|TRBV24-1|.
TGTGCCACCAGTGATGCCAGGGGGGCCCTATATGGCTACACCTTC
CATSDARGALYGYTF
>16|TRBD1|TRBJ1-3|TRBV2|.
TGTGCCAGCCACGATCGGGACAGGGGTTCTGGAAACACCATATATTTT
CASHDRDRGSGNTIYF
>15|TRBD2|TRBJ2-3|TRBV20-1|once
TGCAGTGCTAGTTCAGCGGGGGGCCGCACAGATACGCAGTATTTT
CSASSAGGRTDTQYF
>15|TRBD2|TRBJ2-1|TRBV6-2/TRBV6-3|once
TGTGCCAGCAGTTTGACTAGCGGGAGAGGCGGTGAGCAGTTCTTC
CASSLTSGRGGEQFF
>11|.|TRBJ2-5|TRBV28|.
TGTGCCAGCAGTTTTTATCAGACCCAGTACTTC
CASSFYQTQYF
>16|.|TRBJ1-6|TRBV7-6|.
TGTGCCAGCAGCCCTTCGGGGGGGAGTGATAATTCACCCCTCCACTTT
CASSPSGGSDNSPLHF
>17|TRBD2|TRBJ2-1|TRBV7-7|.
TGTGCTAGCAGCAGGACTAGCGGGAGGGGGATAGGCAATGAGCAGTTCTTC
CASSRTSGRGIGNEQFF
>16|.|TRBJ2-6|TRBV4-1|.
TGCGCCAGCGCAAACGGGGGTTTGGCTGGGGCCAACGTCCTGACTTTC
CASANGGLAGANVLTF
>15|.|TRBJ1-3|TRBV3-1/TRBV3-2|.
TGTGCCAGCAGCCACCCAGGTTTCTCTGGAAACACCATATATTTT
CASSHPGFSGNTIYF
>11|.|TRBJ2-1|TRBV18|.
TGTGCCAGCTCACCAAACAATGAGCAGTTCTTC
CASSPNNEQFF
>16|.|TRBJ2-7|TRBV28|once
TGTGCCAGCAGCCCCACCCCTCGAGCAACCTCCTACGAGCAGTACTTC
CASSPTPRATSYEQYF
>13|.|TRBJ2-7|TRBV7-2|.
TGTGCCAGCAGCATAACCGGGACTTATGAGCAGTACTTC
CASSITGTYEQYF
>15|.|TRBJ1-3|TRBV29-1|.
TGCAGCGTTGAAACCAGGCGGCTAACTGGAAACACCATATATTTT
CSVETRRLTGNTIYF
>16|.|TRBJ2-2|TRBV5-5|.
TGTGCCAGCAGACGTACCGGGACACCTGTTACCGGGGAGCTGTTTTTT
CASRRTGTPVTGELFF
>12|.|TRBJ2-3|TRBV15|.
TGTGCCACCAGCAGGGGCACAGATACGCAGTATTTT
CATSRGTDTQYF
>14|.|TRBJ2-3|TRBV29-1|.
TGCAGCGTTGAAGCGGACCAGGGCACAGATACGCAGTATTTT
CSVEADQGTDTQYF
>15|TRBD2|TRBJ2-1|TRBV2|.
TGTGCCACCCGACGGGGGGATTCAACCTACAATGAGCAGTTCTTC
CATRRGDSTYNEQFF
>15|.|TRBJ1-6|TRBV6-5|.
TGTGCCAGCAGCCCCAGGAGGAGGGGGAATTCACCCCTCCACTTT
CASSPRRRGNSPLHF
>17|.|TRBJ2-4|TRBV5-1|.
TGCGCCAGCAGCTTGTTTTTCGGCAGGGAGGCCAAAAACATTCAGTACTTC
CASSLFFGREAKNIQYF
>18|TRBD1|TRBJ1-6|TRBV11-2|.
TGTGCCAGCAGCGTCACAGGGGGTTGGGGCTCCTATAATTCACCCCTCCACTTT
CASSVTGGWGSYNSPLHF
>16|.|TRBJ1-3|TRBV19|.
TGTGCCAGTAGTATACGACTCGTCGCATCGGAGCACACCATATATTTT
CASSIRLVASEHTIYF
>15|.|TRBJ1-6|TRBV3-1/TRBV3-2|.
TGTGCCAGCAGCCAGGGGGACATCCCAAATTCACCCCTCCACTTT
CASSQGDIPNSPLHF
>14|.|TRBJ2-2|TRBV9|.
TGTGCCAGCAGCGTAGAGTGGGACACCGGGGAGCTGTTTTTT
CASSVEWDTGELFF
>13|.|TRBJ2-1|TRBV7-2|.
TGTGCCAGCCGGGGGCAGGGCTGGAATGAGCAGTTCTTC
CASRGQGWNEQFF
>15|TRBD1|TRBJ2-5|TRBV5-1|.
TGCGCCAGCAGCTGGGGGGACAGGGGTGATGAGACCCAGTACTTC
CASSWGDRGDETQYF
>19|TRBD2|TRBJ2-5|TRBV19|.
TGTGCCAGTAGTATAGTGGGACTAGCGGGGGCCCGACGGATAGAGACCCAGTACTTC
CASSIVGLAGARRIETQYF
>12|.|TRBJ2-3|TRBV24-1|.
TGTGCCACCAGTGATTTGGGGGATACGCAGTATTTT
CATSDLGDTQYF
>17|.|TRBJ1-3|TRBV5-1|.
TGCGCCAGCAGCCGTAACATACAGGGTAGCTCTGGAAACACCATATATTTT
CASSRNIQGSSGNTIYF
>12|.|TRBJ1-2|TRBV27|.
TGTGCCAGCAGTCCGCAAGGCGGTGGCTACACCTTC
CASSPQGGGYTF
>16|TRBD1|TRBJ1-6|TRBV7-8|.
TGTGCCAGCAGCCCCCGGGACAGGCTGCTCAATTCACCCCTCCACTTT
CASSPRDRLLNSPLHF
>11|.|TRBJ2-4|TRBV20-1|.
TGCAGTGCTAGAGGGGAAAACATTCAGTACTTC
CSARGENIQYF
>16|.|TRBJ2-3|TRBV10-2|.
TGCGCCAGCAGTGATCCCCAGGGGCTTGGCACAGATACGCAGTATTTT
CASSDPQGLGTDTQYF